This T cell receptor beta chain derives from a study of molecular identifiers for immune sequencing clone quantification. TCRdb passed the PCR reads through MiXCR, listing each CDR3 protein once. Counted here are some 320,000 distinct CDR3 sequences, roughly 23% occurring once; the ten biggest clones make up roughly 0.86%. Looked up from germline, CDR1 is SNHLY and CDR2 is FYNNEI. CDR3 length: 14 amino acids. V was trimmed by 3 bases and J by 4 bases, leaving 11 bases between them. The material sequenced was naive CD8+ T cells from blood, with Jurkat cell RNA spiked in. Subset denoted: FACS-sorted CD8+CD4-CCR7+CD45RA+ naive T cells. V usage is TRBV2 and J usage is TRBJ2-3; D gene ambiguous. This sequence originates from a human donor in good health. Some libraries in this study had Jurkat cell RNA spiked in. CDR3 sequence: CASSDRFRADTQYF. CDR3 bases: TGTGCCAGCAGTGACAGGTTCCGGGCAGATACGCAGTATTTT.